The rows below give T cell receptor beta chains drawn from one sample of a study of T cell responses to AZD1222 COVID-19 vaccine. TCRdb's copy holds only in-frame clones and misses some; the assay was immunoSEQ multiplex PCR. The table lists 150,000 to 200,000 clones, about nine tenths of them singletons. Sequenced here: peripheral blood, sampled on day 0 of AZD1222 vaccination. These receptors originate from an adult in good health. The CDR3 runs from the conserved cysteine through the conserved F or W. A D gene is named only where the DNA matches it firmly.

d_call j_call v_call cdr3_aa cdr3_nt
. TRBJ1-3 TRBV5-5 CASSFAPGTALQNTIYF TGTGCCAGCAGCTTCGCCCCCGGGACGGCTCTCCAAAACACCATATATTTT
TRBD2 TRBJ2-2 TRBV3-1/TRBV3-2 CASSRLAGGSGELFF TGTGCCAGCAGTCGCCTAGCGGGAGGGTCCGGGGAGCTGTTTTTT
. TRBJ2-2 TRBV12-3/TRBV12-4 CASRKTRTGELFF TGTGCCAGCAGGAAAACAAGAACCGGGGAGCTGTTTTTT
. TRBJ1-3 TRBV7-9 CASSLLYSGNTIYF TGTGCCAGCAGCTTATTGTACTCTGGAAACACCATATATTTT
. TRBJ2-5 TRBV21-1 CASSNRDSGETQYF TGTGCCAGCAGCAACAGGGATTCGGGAGAGACCCAGTACTTC
. TRBJ1-5 TRBV3-1/TRBV3-2 CASSQDSFSPQHF TGTGCCAGCAGCCAGGACTCCTTTTCGCCCCAGCATTTT
. TRBJ2-7 TRBV3-1/TRBV3-2 CASSPVGLSSYEQYF TGTGCCAGCAGCCCCGTCGGACTTAGCTCCTACGAGCAGTACTTC
. TRBJ1-1 TRBV7-9 CAAEGGGKGNTEAFF TGTGCCGCAGAGGGCGGGGGAAAAGGGAACACTGAAGCTTTCTTT
. TRBJ2-6 TRBV5-1 CASSLQGPGANVLTF TGCGCCAGCAGCTTGCAGGGCCCCGGGGCCAACGTCCTGACTTTC
TRBD2 TRBJ2-1 TRBV24-1 CATSGPGLAGGPKQFF TGTGCCACCAGTGGCCCGGGACTAGCGGGAGGGCCTAAGCAGTTCTTC